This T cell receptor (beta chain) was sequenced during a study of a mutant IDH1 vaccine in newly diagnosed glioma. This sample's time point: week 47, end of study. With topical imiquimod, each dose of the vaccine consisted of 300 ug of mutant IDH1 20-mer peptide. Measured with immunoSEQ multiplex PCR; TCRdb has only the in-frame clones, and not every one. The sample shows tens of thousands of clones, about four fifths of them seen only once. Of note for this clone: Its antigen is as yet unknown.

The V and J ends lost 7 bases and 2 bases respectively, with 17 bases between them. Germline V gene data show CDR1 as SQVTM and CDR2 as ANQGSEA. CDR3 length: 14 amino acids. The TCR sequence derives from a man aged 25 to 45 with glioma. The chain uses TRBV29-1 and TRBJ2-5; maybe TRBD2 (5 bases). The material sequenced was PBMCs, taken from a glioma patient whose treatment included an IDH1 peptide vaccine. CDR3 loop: CSAGVFGDQETQYF. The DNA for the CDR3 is TGCAGCGCCGGGGTCTTTGGGGATCAAGAGACCCAGTACTTC. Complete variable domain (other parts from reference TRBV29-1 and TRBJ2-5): SAVISQKPSRDICQRGTSLTIQCQVDSQVTMMFWYRQQPGQSLTLIATANQGSEATYESGFVIDKFPISRPNLTFSTLTVSNMSPEDSSIYLCSAGVFGDQETQYFGPGTRLLVL.